The clone carrying this T cell receptor (beta chain) showed up just once. Its target is not known. This record belongs to a study of cytomegalovirus exposure and HLA in healthy donors. Study-wide points: There were some V segments, including TRBV6-2 and TRBV6-3, excluded as indistinguishable.

V was trimmed by 0 bases and J by 6 bases, leaving 17 bases between them. The germline CDR1 and CDR2 sequences are MNHEY and SVGAGI. This CDR3 comprises 16 residues. Use of 60 Vbeta and 13 Jbeta primers characterized the PCR. Measured with immunoSEQ multiplex PCR; TCRdb has only the in-frame clones, and not every one. The data show tens of thousands of clones, approximately 84% seen once. Sequences were obtained from PBMCs. The chain uses TRBV6-5 and TRBJ1-2, with D possibly being TRBD1 (5 bases). The sequence derives from a man between 18 and 29 years old in good health and CMV-seronegative. CDR3 protein: CASSYSGTQVGNGYTF. CDR3 nucleotide sequence: TGTGCCAGCAGTTACTCGGGGACTCAGGTCGGGAATGGCTACACCTTC.